The clone carrying this TCR beta chain was observed a handful of times. CDR3 size: 15 residues. The sample is drawn from a study of cytotoxic CD8 clonotypes in ibrutinib-treated CLL. The repertoire was sequenced with immunoSEQ multiplex PCR; TCRdb's copy has only in-frame clones and lacks some. The sample shows 250,000 to 350,000 clones, less than 85% of them seen only once. This TCR was recovered from a human donor with chronic lymphocytic leukemia. The rearrangement uses TRBV21-1 and TRBJ2-7; the DNA was not used to check the table's D call, TRBD1. TRBV21-1 is flagged as a pseudogene. This specimen was PBMCs, taken at disease progression, from a patient treated with ibrutinib. The DNA of the CDR3 is TGTGCCAGCACCCTGAGTCAGGGCAGGGACTACGAGCAGTACTTC. This sequence encodes CASTLSQGRDYEQYF.